The following is a T cell receptor beta chain sequence with its context. Its antigen is currently unknown. The TCR beta libraries were generated through quantitative 5'-RACE incorporating molecular barcodes. MiXCR, run by TCRdb on the 5' RACE reads, gives a single entry per CDR3 protein. The table shows about 36,000 distinct CDR3 sequences, with 10% to 15% occurring only once. The record originates from a study of CD8 T cells in ankylosing spondylitis. General observations from the study: The study looked at matched synovial fluid samples from ankylosing spondylitis patients. Disease-linked clones were reported to be significantly enriched there. A motif of 8 or 9 highly homologous TCR beta variants was seen as apparently characteristic of ankylosing spondylitis blood.

The receptor was derived from a male donor with ankylosing spondylitis. Sequencing input: synovial fluid, either unsorted or a sorted T cell fraction (not recorded which).

The CDR3 bases are TGTGCCAGCAGTGACTGGCAGGGCACCTACGAGCAGTACTTC. Translating it yields CASSDWQGTYEQYF. V and J are TRBV2 and TRBJ2-7, with TRBD1 as a possible D gene (5 bases). Trimming removed 3 bases from V and 2 bases from J, with 11 bases in between. Germline V CDR1 and CDR2: SNHLY, FYNNEI. CDR3 length: 14 amino acids.